One sample yielded the 15 T cell receptor beta chains listed below, sequenced in a study of blood T cells in healthy people across ages. Then a second PCR, running roughly 7 to 12 cycles, was carried out with a sample-barcoded 5' primer and a J-beta primer mix. One entry per CDR3 protein results from TCRdb running MiXCR on the 5' RACE reads. The sample comprises around 1,900,000 distinct CDR3 sequences, approximately 39% of which are singletons, and 20% to 25% rests with the top ten. Specimen: blood. These receptors came from a human donor in good health.

The count of this clonotype is one. The chain combines TRBV7-9 with TRBJ2-3, with D unclear. V was trimmed by 1 base and J by 4 bases, leaving 9 bases between them. The germline V gene encodes CDR1 SEHNR and CDR2 FQNEAQ (reference sequence). This CDR3 has 14 amino acids. This CDR3 is CASSLDFGPDTQYF. As DNA, the CDR3 is TGTGCCAGCAGCTTAGATTTCGGGCCAGATACGCAGTATTTT.

The V and J genes are TRBV7-9 and TRBJ2-5, with unresolved D. This CDR3 comprises 12 residues. Trimming took 5 bases from V and 4 from J, leaving 8 bases between them. Germline lookup yields CDR1 SEHNR and CDR2 FQNEAQ (reference sequence). CDR3 region: CASSGVRETQYF. The CDR3 DNA sequence: TGTGCCAGCAGCGGGGTTCGAGAGACCCAGTACTTC.

The V gene is TRBV4-3, the J gene TRBJ1-2, with D tentatively TRBD1 (5 bases). CDR3 length equals 14 residues. The V and J ends lost 3 bases and 0 bases respectively, with 8 bases between them. In germline, CDR1 is LGHNA, CDR2 YSLEER. The CDR3 nucleotides read TGCGCCAGCAGCCAGACAGATGCTAACTATGGCTACACCTTC. Translated: CASSQTDANYGYTF.

This clonotype occurred once. This rearrangement joins TRBV9 to TRBJ1-2; maybe TRBD1 (5 bases). Trimming stripped 4 bases from V and 4 bases from J, with 17 bases between. The CDR3 contains 15 residues. CDR1 SGDLS and CDR2 YYNGEE come from the germline V gene. CDR3 loop: CASSPTGETFYGYTF. CDR3 nucleotides: TGTGCCAGCAGCCCAACGGGGGAGACCTTCTATGGCTACACCTTC.

The chain employs TRBV20-1 and TRBJ1-3; 7 bases align to TRBD1. With 2 bases clipped from V and 3 bases from J, the junction kept 10 bases outside the gene matches. Germline loops: CDR1 DFQATT, CDR2 SNEGSKA (reference sequence). The CDR3 covers 16 residues. The chain's CDR3 is CSARPGTAINGNTIYF. CDR3 DNA: TGCAGTGCTAGACCCGGGACAGCCATTAATGGAAACACCATATATTTT.

This clonotype was observed a single time. This may be a read error, as it is one base from a much larger clone. Because it lacks the conserved phenylalanine or tryptophan at the end, this CDR3 is likely a read error. CDR3 residues: CASSAGLAGYNEQFS. As DNA, the CDR3 is TGTGCCAGCAGCGCCGGACTAGCCGGCTACAATGAGCAGTTCTCC. The gene calls are TRBV7-3 and TRBJ2-1; 8 bases align to TRBD2. The CDR3 spans 15 residues. The germline V gene has CDR1 SGHTA and CDR2 FQGTGA. V dropped 5 bases and J dropped 3; count of bases not matched to a gene: 6.

The gene calls are TRBV6-2 or TRBV6-3 and TRBJ2-3, with a weak D call TRBD2 (5 bases). V was shortened by 3 bases and J by 3 bases, with 10 bases between the two germline ends. Germline V CDR1 and CDR2: MNHEY, SVGEGT. The CDR3 runs 14 residues. CDR3 nucleotides: TGTGCCAGCAGTTATTTGGGAGAAACAGATACGCAGTATTTT. It encodes CASSYLGETDTQYF.

The gene calls are TRBV9 and TRBJ2-3; TRBD2 is a possible D gene (6 bases). This CDR3 contains 15 residues. V was pared by 2 bases and J by 3 bases, with 13 bases between. Germline CDR1 is SGDLS and CDR2 is YYNGEE. This CDR3 reads CASSVRDWWTDTQYF. CDR3 in DNA: TGTGCCAGCAGCGTCCGGGACTGGTGGACAGATACGCAGTATTTT.

On this clonotype itself: It may be a read error: a sequence one base away is much more abundant. This CDR3 is missing its conserved last phenylalanine or tryptophan, likely due to a read error. The V and J genes are TRBV7-2 and TRBJ2-3, with TRBD2 as a possible D gene (6 bases). V lost 1 base, J lost 3 bases, and 8 bases lay in between. This CDR3 is built from 14 residues. Per the germline V gene, CDR1 is SGHTA and CDR2 is FQGNSA. The CDR3 DNA is TGTGCCAGCAGCTTAGTGGAGGGGACAGATACGCAGTATTAT. Translated: CASSLVEGTDTQYY.

This clonotype was seen a few times. The chain recombines TRBV20-1 with TRBJ1-3; D may be TRBD1 (5 bases). The CDR3 has 15 amino acids. V lost 5 bases, J lost 1 base, and 15 bases lay in between. From germline, CDR1 is DFQATT and CDR2 SNEGSKA (reference sequence). Here the CDR3 reads CSALRDPISGNTIYF. CDR3 DNA: TGCAGTGCTCTCCGGGACCCAATATCTGGAAACACCATATATTTT.

The CDR3 DNA reads TGCAGTGCTCCCCTTCCGGGGATAAACAATGAGCAGTTCTTC. It is translated as CSAPLPGINNEQFF. The chain joins TRBV20-1 to TRBJ2-1; a possible D gene is TRBD2 (5 bases). Germline V gives CDR1 DFQATT, CDR2 SNEGSKA (reference sequence). The V gene lost 5 bases and the J gene lost 5 bases, with 16 bases spanning the gap. The CDR3 spans 14 residues.

The chain recombines TRBV6-1 with TRBJ2-3, with 14 bases fitting TRBD2. The V gene's germline CDR1 is MNHNS and CDR2 SASEGT. The CDR3 runs 18 residues. V gave up 6 bases and J gave up 4 bases; unmatched junction bases: 12. The CDR3 here is CASSGLAGGGGSADTQYF. CDR3 DNA sequence: TGTGCCAGCAGCGGACTAGCGGGGGGCGGGGGCTCTGCAGATACGCAGTATTTT.

This chain links TRBV10-3 with TRBJ2-7, with D unresolved. The CDR3 is 12 residues long. Trimming shortened V by 6 bases and J by 5 bases, and 11 bases separated the two germline ends. Germline CDR1 reads ENHRY; CDR2 reads SYGVKD. CDR3 DNA sequence: TGTGCCATCAGCCGTTATGAGGACGAGCAGTACTTC. This sequence encodes CAISRYEDEQYF.

There are a few counts of this clonotype. This rearrangement joins TRBV7-6 to TRBJ1-5; no reliable D call. Deletions cut 5 bases from V and 6 bases from J, with 14 bases between. This CDR3 region has 14 residues. Germline CDR1 reads SGHVS; CDR2 reads FNYEAQ. CDR3 DNA: TGTGCCAGCAGCCTACCAGGACCCGCTCAGCCCCAGCATTTT. It specifies CASSLPGPAQPQHF.

The chain couples TRBV6-5 to TRBJ2-1, with D perhaps matching TRBD1 or TRBD2 (5 bases each). Trimming took off 0 bases at V and 7 bases at J, with 7 bases between the two ends. Germline CDR1 is MNHEY and CDR2 is SVGAGI. This CDR3 spans 13 amino acids. This CDR3 reads CASSYSGTNEQFF. The CDR3 DNA is TGTGCCAGCAGTTACTCGGGGACGAATGAGCAGTTCTTC.